The 21 T cell receptor beta chains below all came from one sample that was sequenced in a study of T cells in Graves' hyperthyroidism and ophthalmopathy. Amplification of TCR beta CDR3 regions was performed using RNA transcripts as template. First-round RT-PCR targeting the TCR CDR3 was performed with the HTBI primer set. Each CDR3 protein is one row after TCRdb ran MiXCR on the multiplex PCR reads. This table has roughly 500,000 distinct CDR3 sequences, approximately 23% appearing once. The sequenced material came from blood. Every receptor here comes from a woman between 70 and 85 years old with Graves' ophthalmopathy.

The rearrangement joins TRBV10-3 to TRBJ1-5, with TRBD1 matching 9 bases. The CDR3 has 14 residues. J lost 7 bases, V lost 8 bases, and 9 bases had no gene match. The germline CDR1 and CDR2 sequences are ENHRY and SYGVKD. CDR3 sequence (DNA): TGTGCCATCGGTGGAGGGACAGGGCTGCAGCCCCAGCATTTT. It yields the protein CAIGGGTGLQPQHF.

This clonotype has only one observation. For the CDR3, the DNA is TGTGCCAGCTCACCTTCCCTAGCGGGAAACTCCTACGAGCAGTACTTC. Residues: CASSPSLAGNSYEQYF. This chain uses TRBV18 with TRBJ2-7; 9 bases are shared with TRBD2. Unmatched junction bases numbered 6, after V lost 3 bases and J lost 0 bases. Germline lookup yields CDR1 KGHSH and CDR2 LQKENI. The CDR3 extends over 16 amino acids.

The chain couples TRBV7-9 to TRBJ2-3, with 13 nucleotides matching TRBD2. This CDR3 comprises 16 residues. Germline CDR1 SEHNR, CDR2 FQNEAQ (reference sequence). V was pared by 6 bases and J by 6 bases, with 9 bases of the junction left unmatched. CDR3 DNA sequence: TGTGCCAGCAGATCCTGGACTAGCGGGAGTAAGGATACGCAGTATTTT. It codes for CASRSWTSGSKDTQYF.

V is TRBV3-1 and J is TRBJ2-5; 9 bases map to TRBD2. V dropped 1 base and J dropped 0; count of bases not matched to a gene: 6. The V gene's germline CDR1 is LGHDT and CDR2 YNNKEL (reference sequence). This CDR3 has 17 residues. The CDR3 DNA sequence: TGTGCCAGCAGCCAAGCGGGTCTAGCGGGGTACCAAGAGACCCAGTACTTC. Its translation: CASSQAGLAGYQETQYF.

The V and J genes are TRBV3-1 and TRBJ1-3; 7 positions agree with TRBD1. Unmatched junction bases numbered 7, after V lost 2 bases and J lost 0 bases. Germline loops: CDR1 LGHDT, CDR2 YNNKEL (reference sequence). The CDR3 is 17 amino acids. The chain's CDR3 is CASSQSDRPSSGNTIYF. CDR3 bases: TGTGCCAGCAGCCAATCGGACAGGCCGAGCTCTGGAAACACCATATATTTT. The whole variable domain, filled in from reference TRBV3-1 and TRBJ1-3, reads DTAVSQTPKYLVTQMGNDKSIKCEQNLGHDTMYWYKQDSKKFLKIMFSYNNKELIINETVPNRFSPKSPDKAHLNLHINSLELGDSAVYFCASSQSDRPSSGNTIYFGEGSWLTVV.

The chain employs TRBV30 and TRBJ1-5, with a tentative D call TRBD1 (5 bases). The CDR3 runs 15 residues. V lost 1 base, J lost 3 bases, and 13 bases lay in between. Germline V gene lookup returns CDR1 GTSNPN and CDR2 SVGIG (reference sequence). The CDR3 region is CAWSDFGTVNQPQHF. In DNA, the CDR3 is TGTGCCTGGAGTGACTTCGGGACGGTCAATCAGCCCCAGCATTTT.

This clonotype occurred many times. The chain carries TRBV30 and TRBJ2-6, with D hard to call. This CDR3 has 13 residues. Germline V gene data show CDR1 as GTSNPN and CDR2 as SVGIG (reference sequence). V gave up 2 bases and J gave up 4 bases, with 6 bases separating them. For the CDR3, the DNA is TGTGCCTGGAGTCTCCCCGGGGCCAACGTCCTGACTTTC. It yields the protein CAWSLPGANVLTF.

This clonotype was observed at least ten times. The chain joins TRBV28 to TRBJ2-7, with D possibly being TRBD1 (5 bases). The CDR3 is made up of 16 amino acids. V lost 3 bases and J lost 3, with 18 bases in between. Per the germline V gene, CDR1 is MDHEN and CDR2 is SYDVKM. The DNA of the CDR3 is TGTGCCAGCAGTTTTGCAGGGCTGGGGCTAAACTACGAGCAGTACTTC. It yields the protein CASSFAGLGLNYEQYF.

DNA for the CDR3: TGTGCCAGCAGCTTAGCGGGCTACGGAACCTACAATGAGCAGTTCTTC. The encoded protein is CASSLAGYGTYNEQFF. J is TRBJ2-1 and V is TRBV7-2; the D is unclear. V lost 0 bases and J 2 bases, leaving 11 bases between the germline ends. In germline, CDR1 is SGHTA, CDR2 FQGNSA. The CDR3 sequence is 16 residues long.

This clonotype was seen at least ten times. The rearrangement uses TRBV12-3 or TRBV12-4 and TRBJ1-2; maybe TRBD1 (5 bases). This CDR3 is 14 amino acids long. The V end lost 7 bases, the J end lost 5 bases, and 17 bases lay between the germline ends. The CDR3: CASTVGGVGYGYTF. The CDR3 DNA reads as TGTGCCAGCACAGTCGGGGGAGTTGGATATGGCTACACCTTC.

This chain joins TRBV7-8 and TRBJ2-1; D might be TRBD2 (6 bases). CDR1 SGHVS and CDR2 FQNEAQ come from the germline V gene. Trimming cost V 5 bases and J 1 base, with 12 bases left between them. This CDR3 region has 15 residues. The CDR3 coding sequence is TGTGCCAGCAGCGCAGTAGCGGTTTCCTACAATGAGCAGTTCTTC. This encodes CASSAVAVSYNEQFF.

The chain joins TRBV5-1 to TRBJ1-1, with D hard to call. Trimming shortened V by 0 bases and J by 3 bases, and 6 bases separated the two germline ends. CDR1 is SGHRS, CDR2 YFSETQ, per germline. This CDR3 has 13 amino acids. The CDR3 loop is CASSLAAYTEAFF. CDR3 coding DNA: TGCGCCAGCAGCTTGGCGGCGTACACTGAAGCTTTCTTT.

This clonotype was detected only a few times. The gene calls are TRBV7-4 and TRBJ2-3; 7 bases match TRBD2. Germline V gene data show CDR1 as SGHVT and CDR2 as SQSDAQ. The CDR3 spans 15 residues. The V segment lost 0 bases and the J segment 6 bases; nucleotides outside the gene matches: 6. The DNA for the CDR3 is TGTGCCAGCAGCTTAGCGGGAGGGCCGGGTGATACGCAGTATTTT. This translates into CASSLAGGPGDTQYF.

The V and J genes are TRBV29-1 and TRBJ2-7; perhaps TRBD1 as D (5 bases). The CDR3 has 15 amino acids. Germline assignment: CDR1 SQVTM and CDR2 ANQGSEA. Trimming took 4 bases from V and 6 from J, leaving 22 bases between them. The CDR3 is CSVVLSGRRQSEQYF. Written as DNA, the CDR3 is TGCAGCGTTGTTTTGTCAGGGCGTCGGCAAAGCGAGCAGTACTTC.

This clonotype was recorded at least ten times. This rearrangement joins TRBV5-1 to TRBJ2-3, with 8 nucleotides matching TRBD2. Germline values: CDR1 SGHRS, CDR2 YFSETQ. V shed 0 bases, J shed 3 bases, and the junction held 6 bases outside the gene matches. The CDR3 runs to 16 residues. The DNA of the CDR3 is TGCGCCAGCAGCTTGGCAACTAGCGGTATGACAGATACGCAGTATTTT. It translates to CASSLATSGMTDTQYF.

At least ten counts were recorded for this clonotype. J is TRBJ2-7 and V is TRBV7-2; D could derive from TRBD1 or TRBD2 (5 bases each). V was trimmed by 2 bases and J by 7 bases, leaving 18 bases between them. This CDR3 spans 15 amino acids. Germline CDR1 reads SGHTA; CDR2 reads FQGNSA. The CDR3 spells CASSLRGASLEEQYF. The CDR3 DNA is TGTGCCAGCAGCTTAAGAGGGGCCAGTCTAGAAGAGCAGTACTTC.

As DNA, the CDR3 is TGTGCCAGCAGGGGTGGGACAGGCGATAATTCACCCCTCCACTTT. Translated, it gives CASRGGTGDNSPLHF. The chain uses TRBV28 and TRBJ1-6; 8 bases line up with TRBD1. The CDR3 spans 15 residues. J lost 5 bases, V lost 6 bases, and 6 bases had no gene match. Germline CDR1 and CDR2: MDHEN and SYDVKM. Using reference TRBV28 and TRBJ1-6 for the parts outside the CDR3, the full variable domain is DVKVTQSSRYLVKRTGEKVFLECVQDMDHENMFWYRQDPGLGLRLIYFSYDVKMKEKGDIPEGYSVSREKKERFSLILESASTNQTSMYLCASRGGTGDNSPLHFGNGTRLTVT.

The chain combines TRBV5-4 with TRBJ1-1; no definite D call. From germline, CDR1 is SGHNT and CDR2 YYREEE (reference sequence). The CDR3 covers 16 residues. Trimming pared 0 bases from V and 0 bases from J, leaving 12 bases between. CDR3 sequence reads: CASSLEANPLNTEAFF. CDR3 coding DNA: TGTGCCAGCAGCTTGGAAGCGAACCCCTTGAACACTGAAGCTTTCTTT.

This clonotype has at least ten counts. This chain joins TRBV7-2 and TRBJ2-5; the D gene is possibly TRBD1 (5 bases). Germline CDR1 SGHTA, CDR2 FQGNSA. This CDR3 region has 14 residues. Between the trimmed V and J ends, which lost 3 bases and 0 bases, there was a span of 8 bases. CDR3 in amino acids: CASSLYRYQETQYF. The CDR3 DNA sequence: TGTGCCAGCAGCTTGTACAGGTACCAAGAGACCCAGTACTTC.

This clonotype came up many times. The V and J genes are TRBV12-3 or TRBV12-4 and TRBJ2-5; maybe TRBD1 (8 bases). The CDR3 has 16 residues. V was shortened by 6 bases and J by 9 bases, with 26 bases between the two germline ends. The CDR3 here is CASSRQPTGGETAQYF. DNA for the CDR3: TGTGCCAGCAGCCGCCAACCCACAGGGGGGGAGACGGCCCAGTACTTC.

This clonotype was seen a few times. This chain joins TRBV7-3 and TRBJ2-4; the match to TRBD2 covers 9 bases. The CDR3 is made up of 22 amino acids. V trimming: 6 bases; J trimming: 4 bases; junction bases outside the gene matches: 28. Per germline, CDR1 SGHTA and CDR2 FQGTGA. The CDR3, as DNA: TGTGCCAGCAGACGCTCCGGGGGCCTATTTGGACTAGCGTTCGGGGTTAAAAACATTCAGTACTTC. Translating it yields CASRRSGGLFGLAFGVKNIQYF.